The 32 T cell receptor beta chains presented below share a single source sample, sequenced in a study of T cell changes during pregnancy in multiple sclerosis. This table comes from immunoSEQ multiplex PCR, and its TCRdb copy is limited to in-frame clones, with some not included. This sample has more than 90,000 clones; more than 85% occur once, and the top ten carry about 2.9%. Sequences were derived from peripheral blood, sampled in the second trimester of pregnancy. These receptors were taken from a female donor with multiple sclerosis, enrolled in a pregnancy study.

This chain joins TRBV7-3 and TRBJ2-1, with 8 nucleotides matching TRBD2. Germline V gives CDR1 SGHTA, CDR2 FQGTGA. The J segment lost 9 bases and the V segment lost 3 bases, leaving 7 bases of the junction unmatched. The CDR3 covers 14 residues. The CDR3 DNA follows: TGTGCCAGCAGCTTGGTGAGCGGGAGCGGTGAGCAGTTCTTC. Translating gives CASSLVSGSGEQFF.

The V gene is TRBV19, the J gene TRBJ2-7; no firm D call. The CDR3 spans 13 residues. Trimming removed 3 bases from V and 10 bases from J, with 16 bases in between. CDR1 and CDR2 from the germline V gene are LNHDA and SQIVND (reference sequence). The DNA for the CDR3 is TGTGCCAGTAGTATCGAGTATCGAGGCACCCAGTACTTC. Residues: CASSIEYRGTQYF.

This sequence joins TRBV29-1 and TRBJ1-4, with D hard to call. In germline, CDR1 is SQVTM, CDR2 ANQGSEA. The V end lost 0 bases, the J end lost 8 bases, and 10 bases lay between the germline ends. This CDR3 region has 13 residues. The CDR3 region has the DNA TGCAGCGTTGAAGACCCCAGAGGGGAAAAACTGTTTTTT. Its protein product is CSVEDPRGEKLFF.

The CDR3 region has the DNA TGTGCCAGCAGTTCGCTAGCGGGAGGTCTTATGAACACCGGGGAGCTGTTTTTT. Encoded protein: CASSSLAGGLMNTGELFF. V usage is TRBV27 and J usage is TRBJ2-2; 11 bases are a match to TRBD2. With V trimmed by 4 bases and J by 1 base, 8 bases remained unmatched. The CDR3 consists of 18 residues. Germline assignment: CDR1 MNHEY and CDR2 SMNVEV (reference sequence).

The rearrangement links TRBV7-9 to TRBJ2-7; TRBD1 matches 7 bases. CDR1 is SEHNR and CDR2 is FQNEAQ in the germline V gene (reference sequence). The CDR3 loop spans 13 amino acids. The ends lost 2 bases at V and 5 bases at J; junction bases unmatched: 3. As DNA, the CDR3 is TGTGCCAGCAGCTTACCCGACAGGGACGAGCAGTACTTC. Translating it yields CASSLPDRDEQYF. The whole variable domain, remainder taken from reference TRBV7-9 and TRBJ2-7, is DTGVSQNPRHKITKRGQNVTFRCDPISEHNRLYWYRQTLGQGPEFLTYFQNEAQLEKSRLLSDRFSAERPKGSFSTLEIQRTEQGDSAMYLCASSLPDRDEQYFGPGTRLTVT.

This clone appeared a single time. The genes are TRBV23-1 and TRBJ1-2; D call uncertain. TRBV23-1 is an ORF, with its function uncertain. V lost 0 bases and J 4 bases, leaving 15 bases between the germline ends. The CDR3 sequence is 16 residues long. The CDR3 spells CASSQSSGVSLYGYTF. DNA of the CDR3: TGCGCCAGCAGTCAATCGAGCGGGGTTTCCCTCTATGGCTACACCTTC.

The rearrangement links TRBV19 to TRBJ1-5; maybe TRBD1 (6 bases). This CDR3 is 15 amino acids long. Trimming pared 7 bases from V and 3 bases from J, leaving 16 bases between. Germline V lookup: CDR1 LNHDA, CDR2 SQIVND (reference sequence). The CDR3 DNA follows: TGTGCCAGTACCATGAGCGGACAGTACAATCAGCCCCAGCATTTT. This codes for CASTMSGQYNQPQHF.

The V gene is TRBV19, the J gene TRBJ2-5; 7 nucleotides align to TRBD1. Germline CDR1 LNHDA, CDR2 SQIVND (reference sequence). The CDR3 has 16 residues. Trimming took 6 bases from V and 1 from J; bases not matched to a gene: 11. The DNA for the CDR3 is TGTGCCAGTAGCCAGGGGGTTCAGGGCCGCCAAGAGACCCAGTACTTC. Translating it yields CASSQGVQGRQETQYF. Based on the CDR3 plus reference TRBV19 and TRBJ2-5, the full variable domain is DGGITQSPKYLFRKEGQNVTLSCEQNLNHDAMYWYRQDPGQGLRLIYYSQIVNDFQKGDIAEGYSVSREKKESFPLTVTSAQKNPTAFYLCASSQGVQGRQETQYFGPGTRLLVL.

The chain has TRBV2 and TRBJ1-5, with a weak D call TRBD1 (5 bases). The germline CDR1 and CDR2 sequences are SNHLY and FYNNEI. Trimming stripped 3 bases from V and 4 bases from J, with 13 bases between. This CDR3 spans 15 amino acids. The CDR3 DNA reads TGTGCCAGCAGTGAGAGAGATGGGGGGAATCAGCCCCAGCATTTT. It yields the protein CASSERDGGNQPQHF.

The chain has TRBV5-3 and TRBJ1-1; 9 bases agree with TRBD1. TRBV5-3 belongs to the ORF category, with a function that is uncertain. CDR3 length: 20 amino acids. Trimming cost V 4 bases and J 0 bases; bases outside gene matches: 19. The CDR3 loop is CARSHGSGQGRSYMNTEAFF. Here the CDR3 DNA reads TGTGCCAGAAGCCACGGGTCGGGACAGGGACGATCCTACATGAACACTGAAGCTTTCTTT.

The chain is built from TRBV6-6 and TRBJ2-7; 7 bases are a match to TRBD1. J gave up 1 base and V 5 bases, and 8 bases lay outside the gene matches. The CDR3 totals 15 residues. Per germline, CDR1 MNHNY and CDR2 SVGAGI (reference sequence). The CDR3 loop reads CASSAHGTDSYEQYF. In nucleotides, the CDR3 is TGTGCCAGCAGTGCGCACGGGACAGATTCCTACGAGCAGTACTTC.

The V call is TRBV28, the J call TRBJ2-3; a weak D match, TRBD1 (5 bases). Deletions cut 8 bases from V and 1 base from J, with 7 bases between. The CDR3 spans 12 residues. Germline V gene lookup returns CDR1 MDHEN and CDR2 SYDVKM. CDR3 nucleotide sequence: TGTGCCAGCGACAGAGGCACAGATACGCAGTATTTT. Protein sequence: CASDRGTDTQYF.

CDR3 protein: CASSWVTGDYGYTF. CDR3 sequence (DNA): TGTGCCAGCAGCTGGGTTACAGGAGACTATGGCTACACCTTC. The chain couples TRBV5-4 to TRBJ1-2; maybe TRBD1 (5 bases). Deletions cut 3 bases from V and 3 bases from J, with 12 bases between. CDR1 and CDR2 (germline): SGHNT, YYREEE (reference sequence). The CDR3 sequence is 14 residues long.

This clone was recorded a few times. The chain carries TRBV11-2 and TRBJ1-2, with 9 positions matching TRBD1. The CDR3 consists of 13 residues. Germline assignment: CDR1 SGHAT and CDR2 FQNNGV. J gave up 10 bases and V 1 base, and 4 bases lay outside the gene matches. Here the CDR3 DNA reads TGTGCCAGCAGCTTAGTACAGGGGGCGAACTACACCTTC. Translated: CASSLVQGANYTF.

The J gene is TRBJ2-5, the V gene TRBV7-9, with 9 positions matching TRBD1. The CDR3 is 13 amino acids. After removal of 5 bases from V and 5 bases from J, the junction contained 3 bases not matched to a gene. Per germline, CDR1 SEHNR and CDR2 FQNEAQ (reference sequence). The CDR3 loop reads CASSQTGGETQYF. CDR3 sequence (DNA): TGTGCCAGCAGCCAGACAGGGGGGGAGACCCAGTACTTC.

This chain uses TRBV7-2 with TRBJ2-5; 10 bases are shared with TRBD1. This CDR3 is built from 14 residues. Trimming took 3 bases from V and 5 from J; bases not matched to a gene: 3. Per the germline V gene, CDR1 is SGHTA and CDR2 is FQGNSA. CDR3 loop: CASSFDRGRETQYF. CDR3 nucleotides: TGTGCCAGCAGCTTTGACAGGGGGCGGGAGACCCAGTACTTC.

The chain couples TRBV7-3 to TRBJ2-1, with 7 bases aligning to TRBD2. The trim removed 5 bases at V and 4 bases at J, leaving 8 bases unmatched. Looked up from germline, CDR1 is SGHTA and CDR2 is FQGTGA. The CDR3 length is 15 residues. CDR3 residues: CASSISSGYYNEQFF. CDR3 DNA sequence: TGTGCCAGCAGCATTTCTAGCGGATATTACAATGAGCAGTTCTTC.

V and J are TRBV5-1 and TRBJ1-1, with 7 bases matching TRBD1. V trimming: 3 bases; J trimming: 2 bases; junction bases outside the gene matches: 4. The germline CDR1 and CDR2 sequences are SGHRS and YFSETQ. The CDR3 extends over 14 amino acids. The CDR3 reads CASSWDRRNTEAFF. In DNA, the CDR3 is TGCGCCAGCAGCTGGGACAGACGAAACACTGAAGCTTTCTTT. Looking up the rest from reference TRBV5-1 and TRBJ1-1 gives the full variable domain: KAGVTQTPRYLIKTRGQQVTLSCSPISGHRSVSWYQQTPGQGLQFLFEYFSETQRNKGNFPGRFSGRQFSNSRSEMNVSTLELGDSALYLCASSWDRRNTEAFFGQGTRLTVV.

The rearrangement joins TRBV6-1 to TRBJ2-1, with D possibly matching TRBD1 (6 bases). With 2 bases removed from V and 5 bases from J, the gap between germline ends came to 25 bases. The CDR3 has 19 amino acids. The germline CDR1 and CDR2 sequences are MNHNS and SASEGT. CDR3 residues: CASSELGQDFIVEDNEQFF. The DNA for the CDR3 is TGTGCCAGCAGTGAATTGGGACAAGACTTCATAGTTGAAGACAATGAGCAGTTCTTC.

This chain joins TRBV27 and TRBJ1-5; possibly TRBD1 for D (6 bases). The CDR3 runs to 17 residues. CDR1 and CDR2 from the germline V gene are MNHEY and SMNVEV (reference sequence). The V end lost 6 bases, the J end lost 1 base, and 19 bases lay between the germline ends. The CDR3 protein is CASSIKGNRESNQPQHF. The CDR3 bases are TGTGCCAGCAGCATTAAGGGGAACAGGGAAAGCAATCAGCCCCAGCATTTT.

This rearrangement joins TRBV19 to TRBJ1-3; the D is unclear. The germline V and J ends were trimmed by 7 bases and 2 bases, with 15 bases remaining between them. The CDR3 length is 15 residues. Looked up from germline, CDR1 is LNHDA and CDR2 is SQIVND (reference sequence). The CDR3 sequence is CASNRRMATGNTIYF. Written as DNA, the CDR3 is TGTGCCAGTAATAGGAGGATGGCTACTGGAAACACCATATATTTT.

The table lists this clone with a count of one. The sample contains more than one DNA sequence encoding this CDR3. The chain links TRBV28 to TRBJ2-1; TRBD2 aligns across 14 bases. V shed 2 bases, J shed 7 bases, and the junction held 1 base outside the gene matches. This CDR3 has 15 amino acids. Germline loops: CDR1 MDHEN, CDR2 SYDVKM. The CDR3, as DNA: TGTGCCAGCAGTTTAGGGACTAGCGGGAGTAATGAGCAGTTCTTC. This codes for CASSLGTSGSNEQFF.

The chain recombines TRBV30 with TRBJ2-7, with D uncertain. The V end was cut by 2 bases, the J end by 2 bases, with 10 bases between. The germline gives CDR1 GTSNPN, CDR2 SVGIG (reference sequence). There are 13 residues in the CDR3. The CDR3 spells CAWSPGLPYEQYF. DNA of the CDR3: TGTGCCTGGAGTCCTGGGCTACCCTACGAGCAGTACTTC.

The chain carries TRBV28 and TRBJ2-2; TRBD2 aligns across 7 bases. The CDR3 sequence is 15 residues long. The germline gives CDR1 MDHEN, CDR2 SYDVKM. Trimming took 7 bases from V and 4 from J; bases not matched to a gene: 9. DNA for the CDR3: TGTGCCAGCATTTGGGGGGGAGTAGGCACCGGGGAGCTGTTTTTT. This codes for CASIWGGVGTGELFF.

The V gene is TRBV11-2, the J gene TRBJ1-2, with D hard to call. The CDR3 sequence is 14 residues long. Trimming stripped 0 bases from V and 7 bases from J, with 12 bases between. Germline loops: CDR1 SGHAT, CDR2 FQNNGV. This CDR3 is CASSLDPVGGGYTF. The DNA for the CDR3 is TGTGCCAGCAGCTTAGATCCCGTTGGAGGTGGCTACACCTTC.

The chain is built from TRBV30 and TRBJ2-7; 9 bases fit TRBD1. The V gene end was trimmed by 3 bases and the J gene end by 4 bases; junction bases not matched to a gene: 1. The CDR3 sequence is 12 residues long. From germline, CDR1 is GTSNPN and CDR2 SVGIG (reference sequence). CDR3: CAWRGQGYEQYF. In DNA form, the CDR3 reads TGTGCCTGGAGGGGACAGGGTTACGAGCAGTACTTC.

The V gene is TRBV7-2, the J gene TRBJ2-7; D remains ambiguous. The CDR3 contains 17 residues. Germline CDR1 is SGHTA and CDR2 is FQGNSA. V lost 5 bases, J lost 1 base, and 21 bases lay in between. CDR3 loop: CASSPRAGFRISYEQYF. In DNA, the CDR3 is TGTGCCAGCAGCCCCCGTGCCGGGTTCAGAATATCCTACGAGCAGTACTTC.

This clone has only one observation. The chain links TRBV27 to TRBJ1-1, with TRBD1 matching 10 bases. Germline-derived CDR1 and CDR2 are MNHEY and SMNVEV (reference sequence). J was trimmed by 5 bases and V by 0 bases; bases with no gene match: 9. CDR3 size: 17 residues. The chain's CDR3 is CASSLSQNDRGRTEAFF. CDR3 in DNA: TGTGCCAGCAGTTTATCGCAAAACGACAGGGGGCGGACTGAAGCTTTCTTT.

The gene calls are TRBV15 and TRBJ2-2, with D tentatively TRBD2 (6 bases). The V gene lost 1 base and the J gene lost 4 bases, with 25 bases spanning the gap. Germline loops: CDR1 LNHNV, CDR2 YYDKDF (reference sequence). The CDR3 totals 20 residues. Written as DNA, the CDR3 is TGTGCCACCAGCAGAGCTTCTCTGGGGGGAGCTACCTCGAGCACCGGGGAGCTGTTTTTT. Protein: CATSRASLGGATSSTGELFF.

A note on this clone: At one of its ends the junction is not consistent with the germline gene, which may arise from a read error. The chain carries TRBV7-7 and TRBJ1-1; perhaps TRBD1 as D (6 bases). The CDR3 is 17 amino acids. Looked up from germline, CDR1 is SSHAT and CDR2 is FNYEAQ (reference sequence). CDR3 DNA sequence: TGTGCTAGCAGCTTAGGGCCCAAACAGGGTTCGAGCACTGAAGCTTTCTTT. Its translation is CASSLGPKQGSSTEAFF.

The chain carries TRBV21-1 and TRBJ2-5; the D call in the table, TRBD2, was not verified against the DNA. TRBV21-1 is shown as a pseudogene. This CDR3 has 19 residues. CDR3: CASSKGGGLAGARPETQYF. The CDR3 DNA follows: TGTGCCAGCAGCAAAGGTGGCGGGCTAGCGGGAGCGAGACCGGAGACCCAGTACTTC.

The chain joins TRBV11-3 to TRBJ2-1; D unclear. CDR1 is SGHNT and CDR2 is YENEEA in the germline V gene. V was pared by 4 bases and J by 0 bases, with 10 bases between. The length of the CDR3 is 15 residues. The CDR3 spells CASSSRGSSYNEQFF. Written as DNA, the CDR3 is TGTGCCAGCAGCTCCCGAGGAAGCTCCTACAATGAGCAGTTCTTC.